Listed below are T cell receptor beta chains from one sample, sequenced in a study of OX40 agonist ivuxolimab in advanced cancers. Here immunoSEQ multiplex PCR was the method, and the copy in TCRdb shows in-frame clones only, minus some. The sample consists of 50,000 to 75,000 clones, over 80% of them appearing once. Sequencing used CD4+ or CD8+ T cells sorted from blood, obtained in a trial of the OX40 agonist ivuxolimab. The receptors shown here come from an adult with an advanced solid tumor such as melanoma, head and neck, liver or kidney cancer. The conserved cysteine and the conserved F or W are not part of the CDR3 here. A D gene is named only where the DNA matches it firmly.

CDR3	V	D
ASSLTVDSINEKLF	TRBV18	NA
ASSMSGLTISNQPQH	TRBV19	NA
ASSPRIMRGSVTEAF	TRBV18	NA
ACRNPTGANTEAF	TRBV30	TRBD1
ASGGQAYEQY	TRBV6-6	NA
SVVTPGTARMTTDTQY	TRBV29-1	TRBD1
ASSLGQNTGELF	TRBV11-2	NA
ASSAPTGGITNEQF	TRBV6-1	TRBD1
ASSSEARGQETQY	TRBV28	NA
ASRLGQAAETQY	TRBV27	TRBD1
ASSLRSGAGNTEAF	TRBV11-2	NA
ASSSGTSGRAGTDTQY	TRBV7-9	TRBD2
ASSFRPPSTGGQETQY	TRBV11-1	TRBD1
ASSKEGQDLYEQY	TRBV21-1	NA
ASSWDRLRNEQF	TRBV4-3	TRBD1
ASSFAETQY	TRBV6-5	NA
ASKPQGGTEAF	TRBV6-5	NA
ASSLGGRQF	TRBV11-2	NA
ASSLGQGSYNEQF	TRBV27	TRBD1
ASSYQTGFNGYT	TRBV5-4	TRBD1
ASSSQAGDYNEQF	TRBV7-3	NA
ASSYSGGLGYGYT	TRBV6-5	NA